The rows below give T cell receptor beta chains drawn from one sample of a study of blood T cell repertoires in COVID-19. Produced via immunoSEQ multiplex PCR; TCRdb's table is partial and in-frame only. Of over 80,000 clones listed, under 80% are singletons. Sequencing was done on a sample of peripheral blood. These receptor sequences come from a man in his 70s with COVID-19, enrolled during active disease. CDR3s include the opening cysteine and the closing phenylalanine or tryptophan. Fields, in order: J gene, D gene, V gene, clone size, CDR3 DNA, CDR3 protein. The D gene is left open where the match is weak. Expanded clones are given a class, and other clones once, few, many or no size at all.

j_call: TRBJ1-5
d_call: NA
v_call: TRBV13
clone_size: NA
cdr3_nt: TGTGCCAGCAGTCTAGGCCCCAGTACTACTCAGCCCCAGCATTTT
cdr3_aa: CASSLGPSTTQPQHF

j_call: TRBJ2-2
d_call: NA
v_call: TRBV11-3
clone_size: few
cdr3_nt: TGTGCCAGCAGCGCGTTATCGACAGCCGGGGAGCTGTTTTTT
cdr3_aa: CASSALSTAGELFF

j_call: TRBJ2-2
d_call: TRBD2
v_call: TRBV10-1
clone_size: NA
cdr3_nt: TGCGCCAGCATTGGACTAGCGGGCCTCGGGGAGCTGTTTTTT
cdr3_aa: CASIGLAGLGELFF

j_call: TRBJ2-5
d_call: TRBD1
v_call: TRBV29-1
clone_size: NA
cdr3_nt: TGCAGCGGGCGACAGGGGTCAGGATTGGAGACCCAGTACTTC
cdr3_aa: CSGRQGSGLETQYF

j_call: TRBJ2-7
d_call: TRBD1
v_call: TRBV5-5
clone_size: NA
cdr3_nt: TGTGCCAGCAGCTTGGCAGGGGGACGAGGGGAGCAGTACTTC
cdr3_aa: CASSLAGGRGEQYF

j_call: TRBJ1-5
d_call: TRBD1
v_call: TRBV7-2
clone_size: NA
cdr3_nt: TGTGCCAGCAGCTCCCAATCAGGGGGAGAGGGGTTTCCCCAGCATTTT
cdr3_aa: CASSSQSGGEGFPQHF

j_call: TRBJ2-7
d_call: TRBD1
v_call: TRBV7-2
clone_size: NA
cdr3_nt: TGTGCCAGCAGCTTCATCCCCGGGACAGGGATATCCTACGAGCAGTACTTC
cdr3_aa: CASSFIPGTGISYEQYF

j_call: TRBJ1-6
d_call: NA
v_call: TRBV10-3
clone_size: NA
cdr3_nt: TGTGCCTTCCACAGGGCCCCCTCCTATAATTCACCCCTCCACTTT
cdr3_aa: CAFHRAPSYNSPLHF

j_call: TRBJ2-7
d_call: TRBD2
v_call: TRBV7-9
clone_size: NA
cdr3_nt: TGTGCCAGCAGCTCGGGACTATACCCCTACGAGCAGTACTTC
cdr3_aa: CASSSGLYPYEQYF

j_call: TRBJ2-2
d_call: TRBD2
v_call: TRBV30
clone_size: NA
cdr3_nt: TGTGTTGGGGCAGCGGGAGTCCCCCTGGCCGGGGAGCTGTTTTTT
cdr3_aa: CVGAAGVPLAGELFF

j_call: TRBJ2-5
d_call: TRBD2
v_call: TRBV27
clone_size: NA
cdr3_nt: TGTGCCAGCAGATTTCTAGCGGGAGAGGGAGAGACCCAGTACTTC
cdr3_aa: CASRFLAGEGETQYF

j_call: TRBJ1-2
d_call: NA
v_call: TRBV6-6
clone_size: few
cdr3_nt: TGTGCCAGCAGTCAACCAACGACAGACAGAGCTAACTATGGCTACACCTTC
cdr3_aa: CASSQPTTDRANYGYTF

j_call: TRBJ2-4
d_call: TRBD1
v_call: TRBV9
clone_size: NA
cdr3_nt: TGTGCCAGCAGCGTAGGGGAACTGACAGGGGTGGCCAAAAACATTCAGTACTTC
cdr3_aa: CASSVGELTGVAKNIQYF

j_call: TRBJ2-1
d_call: TRBD1
v_call: TRBV5-1
clone_size: NA
cdr3_nt: TGCGCCAGCAGCGTGGGACAGGACCCCAATGAGCAGTTCTTC
cdr3_aa: CASSVGQDPNEQFF

j_call: TRBJ2-1
d_call: TRBD2
v_call: TRBV28
clone_size: NA
cdr3_nt: TGTGCCAGCAGTGACATAGACTACTTAGCGGGAGCCCTCAATGAGCAGTTCTTC
cdr3_aa: CASSDIDYLAGALNEQFF

j_call: TRBJ1-1
d_call: NA
v_call: TRBV28
clone_size: NA
cdr3_nt: TGTGCCAGCAGTTTAGCTACAGGAACTGAAGCTTTCTTT
cdr3_aa: CASSLATGTEAFF

j_call: TRBJ1-4
d_call: NA
v_call: TRBV4-1
clone_size: NA
cdr3_nt: TGCGCCAGCAGCCAAGATATGGGGGCAGGGATGGGTACGGAACTGTTTTTT
cdr3_aa: CASSQDMGAGMGTELFF

j_call: TRBJ2-7
d_call: NA
v_call: TRBV29-1
clone_size: NA
cdr3_nt: TGCAGCGTTTCCTACTCCTACGAGCAGTACTTC
cdr3_aa: CSVSYSYEQYF

j_call: TRBJ1-4
d_call: NA
v_call: TRBV3-1/TRBV3-2
clone_size: few
cdr3_nt: TGTGCCAGCAGCCAAGATCGAGCCAGGGTGGCCGGTGAAAAACTGTTTTTT
cdr3_aa: CASSQDRARVAGEKLFF

j_call: TRBJ2-7
d_call: NA
v_call: TRBV6-4
clone_size: NA
cdr3_nt: TGTGCCAGCAGTGCACTAGCACCCTACGAGCAGTACTTC
cdr3_aa: CASSALAPYEQYF

j_call: TRBJ2-3
d_call: NA
v_call: TRBV5-1
clone_size: few
cdr3_nt: TGCGCCAGCAGAACATCAGATACGCAGTATTTT
cdr3_aa: CASRTSDTQYF

j_call: TRBJ1-2
d_call: TRBD1
v_call: TRBV29-1
clone_size: few
cdr3_nt: TGCAGCGCCGGGACAGGGACCTATGGCTACACCTTC
cdr3_aa: CSAGTGTYGYTF

j_call: TRBJ2-1
d_call: TRBD2
v_call: TRBV7-2
clone_size: NA
cdr3_nt: TGTGCCAGCAGCTTACGCCCGATGGCTAGCGGGAGCCAAAATGAGCAGTTCTTC
cdr3_aa: CASSLRPMASGSQNEQFF

j_call: TRBJ1-6
d_call: NA
v_call: TRBV6-2/TRBV6-3
clone_size: NA
cdr3_nt: TGTGCCAGCAGTTACGTGGACAGTTCCACTGGACCCCTCCACTTT
cdr3_aa: CASSYVDSSTGPLHF

j_call: TRBJ2-3
d_call: TRBD2
v_call: TRBV27
clone_size: NA
cdr3_nt: TGTGCCAGCAGTTCCCCGGCCACTAGCGGGAGGGGGGGTACGCAGTATTTT
cdr3_aa: CASSSPATSGRGGTQYF

j_call: TRBJ1-1
d_call: NA
v_call: TRBV28
clone_size: NA
cdr3_nt: TGTGCCAGCAGTACAGGCGGGGAGGATACTGAAGCTTTCTTT
cdr3_aa: CASSTGGEDTEAFF

j_call: TRBJ1-1
d_call: NA
v_call: TRBV27
clone_size: few
cdr3_nt: TGTGCCAGCATTTTCGGTGCTGAAGCTTTCTTT
cdr3_aa: CASIFGAEAFF

j_call: TRBJ2-4
d_call: NA
v_call: TRBV27
clone_size: NA
cdr3_nt: TGTGCCAGCAGTCCCACGTCCGAGGACATTCAGTACTTC
cdr3_aa: CASSPTSEDIQYF

j_call: TRBJ2-7
d_call: NA
v_call: TRBV18
clone_size: NA
cdr3_nt: TGTGCCAGCTCACCACCGGGGGGGGCCGAGCAGTACTTC
cdr3_aa: CASSPPGGAEQYF

j_call: TRBJ2-1
d_call: TRBD2
v_call: TRBV9
clone_size: few
cdr3_nt: TGTGCCAGCAGCCTTGGGGGGACTAGCGGGCATGAGCAGTTCTTC
cdr3_aa: CASSLGGTSGHEQFF

j_call: TRBJ2-5
d_call: TRBD2
v_call: TRBV5-1
clone_size: NA
cdr3_nt: TGCGCCAGCAGCTTGGGGACTAGCGGACCCGGGGATGAGACCCAGTACTTC
cdr3_aa: CASSLGTSGPGDETQYF

j_call: TRBJ2-7
d_call: TRBD1
v_call: TRBV10-1
clone_size: NA
cdr3_nt: TGCGCCAGCTCCGTTCGTCTTTTGACAGGGGTACTACGAGAGCAGTACTTC
cdr3_aa: CASSVRLLTGVLREQYF

j_call: TRBJ2-7
d_call: NA
v_call: TRBV7-2
clone_size: NA
cdr3_nt: TGTGCCAGCAGCCCACGACTTACCGCTTACGAGCAGTACTTC
cdr3_aa: CASSPRLTAYEQYF

j_call: TRBJ1-2
d_call: NA
v_call: TRBV28
clone_size: few
cdr3_nt: TGTGCCAGCAGTTCAATGGACAGCGGCTATGGCTACACCTTC
cdr3_aa: CASSSMDSGYGYTF

j_call: TRBJ2-7
d_call: TRBD2
v_call: TRBV5-4
clone_size: NA
cdr3_nt: TGTGCCAGCAGCCATGACAGGACTAGCGGCTCCTACGAGCAGTACTTC
cdr3_aa: CASSHDRTSGSYEQYF